These T cell receptor beta chains were read from a single sample in a study of vaccination and CD4 T cells after COVID-19. For these receptors, no antigen is known. MiXCR, applied by TCRdb to the PCR reads, yields one record per CDR3 protein. The sample consists of nearly 8,000 distinct CDR3 sequences, over 35% of them appearing once. Material for sequencing was CD4+ T cells from blood, cultured in vitro. These receptors all come from a human donor in good health. CDR3s leave out the opening cysteine and the closing phenylalanine or tryptophan. Each record gives: J gene, D gene, V gene, CDR3 protein. A D gene is named only where the DNA matches it firmly.

>TRBJ2-5|-|TRBV18
ASSPLGTHQETQY
>TRBJ1-3|TRBD1|TRBV20-1
SAPHPGTVGNTIY
>TRBJ1-1|-|TRBV2
ASAQLPNTEAF
>TRBJ1-1|-|TRBV20-1
SARDVNLNTEAF
>TRBJ2-1|TRBD1|TRBV27
ASNSGTGSRGEQF
>TRBJ2-5|-|TRBV6-1
ASTREPGEVETQY
>TRBJ2-3|-|TRBV7-6
ASSIGLLSSPDTQY
>TRBJ2-1|-|TRBV25-1
ARFFPQQNEQF
>TRBJ2-5|TRBD2|TRBV20-1
SASLIAGEGETQY
>TRBJ2-7|-|TRBV19
ASSIGSGLGSSYEQY
>TRBJ2-7|TRBD2|TRBV18
ASSPRTSGIYEQY
>TRBJ2-5|-|TRBV27
ASSTGRGQRGHQY
>TRBJ2-6|-|TRBV28
ASSGAGANVLT
>TRBJ2-1|TRBD2|TRBV7-3
ASSSGLAGGEQF
>TRBJ2-2|TRBD2|TRBV28
ASSSGLAATGELF
>TRBJ2-1|TRBD1|TRBV27
ASSRYGQGASSGWEQF
>TRBJ1-2|-|TRBV24-1
ATSGTSPGYT
>TRBJ2-5|-|TRBV20-1
SASHQETQY
>TRBJ1-1|-|TRBV7-3
ASSMDPNTEAF
>TRBJ2-5|-|TRBV29-1
SVEKGPRETQY
>TRBJ2-1|TRBD2|TRBV7-2
ASSLERTSGRARGEQF
>TRBJ2-5|TRBD2|TRBV2
ASSVLAGEETQY
>TRBJ2-1|TRBD2|TRBV7-3
ASREAGSNEQF
>TRBJ2-3|-|TRBV29-1
SVEVELLTDTQY
>TRBJ2-7|TRBD2|TRBV20-1
SAHSSGRSYEQY
>TRBJ2-2|-|TRBV6-1
ASRAALDTGELF
>TRBJ1-6|-|TRBV7-3
ASSAGPPSSSYNSPLH
>TRBJ2-1|-|TRBV28
ASSFSWRDSYNEQF
>TRBJ2-7|TRBD2|TRBV20-1
SAPGLAAYEQY
>TRBJ1-1|-|TRBV7-2
ASSLDSRGTEAF
>TRBJ1-1|-|TRBV19
ASALHMNTEAF
>TRBJ1-5|TRBD1|TRBV6-5
ASSYSLQGGQPQH
>TRBJ2-1|TRBD2|TRBV12-3/TRBV12-4
ASTTSGRVNEQF
>TRBJ2-7|TRBD1|TRBV6-1
ASGHRDRSYEQY
>TRBJ1-2|-|TRBV9
ASSVKGYT
>TRBJ2-3|-|TRBV20-1
SALKRRSTDTQY
>TRBJ2-7|-|TRBV27
ASSSREGDRSFNEQY
>TRBJ2-5|-|TRBV28
ASTRGGARETQY
>TRBJ2-5|-|TRBV19
ASSILGRETQY
>TRBJ2-2|-|TRBV7-9
ASSAPLRGGELF
>TRBJ1-2|-|TRBV29-1
SAWGGDGGYT
>TRBJ1-2|-|TRBV4-3
ASSPISSFRDGYT
>TRBJ1-1|TRBD1|TRBV24-1
ATSTGGITEAF
>TRBJ2-7|-|TRBV7-2
ASSLGFGQTYEQY